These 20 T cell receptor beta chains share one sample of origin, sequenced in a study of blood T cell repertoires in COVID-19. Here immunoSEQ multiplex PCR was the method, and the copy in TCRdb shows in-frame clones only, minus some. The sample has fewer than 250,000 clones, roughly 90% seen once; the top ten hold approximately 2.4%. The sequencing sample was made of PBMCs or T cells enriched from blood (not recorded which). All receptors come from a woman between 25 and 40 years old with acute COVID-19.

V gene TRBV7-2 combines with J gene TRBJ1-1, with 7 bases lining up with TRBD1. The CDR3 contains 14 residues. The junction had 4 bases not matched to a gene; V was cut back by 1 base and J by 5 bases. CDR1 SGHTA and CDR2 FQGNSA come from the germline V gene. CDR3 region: CASSLGQGRTEAFF. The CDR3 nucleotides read TGTGCCAGCAGCTTAGGACAGGGTAGGACTGAAGCTTTCTTT. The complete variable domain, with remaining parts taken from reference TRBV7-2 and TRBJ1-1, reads GAGVSQSPSNKVTEKGKDVELRCDPISGHTALYWYRQSLGQGLEFLIYFQGNSAPDKSGLPSDRFSAERTGGSVSTLTIQRTQQEDSAVYLCASSLGQGRTEAFFGQGTRLTVV.

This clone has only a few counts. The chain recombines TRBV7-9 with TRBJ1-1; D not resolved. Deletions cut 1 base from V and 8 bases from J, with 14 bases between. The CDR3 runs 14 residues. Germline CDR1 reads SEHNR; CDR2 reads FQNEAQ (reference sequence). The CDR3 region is CASSLVVASTEAFF. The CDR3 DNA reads TGTGCCAGCAGCTTAGTGGTCGCAAGCACCGAAGCTTTCTTT.

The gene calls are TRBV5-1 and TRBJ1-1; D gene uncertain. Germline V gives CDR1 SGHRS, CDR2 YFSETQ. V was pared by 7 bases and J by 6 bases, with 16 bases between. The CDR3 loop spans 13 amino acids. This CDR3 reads CASRPVSGAEAFF. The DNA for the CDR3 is TGCGCCAGCCGACCCGTATCCGGGGCTGAAGCTTTCTTT.

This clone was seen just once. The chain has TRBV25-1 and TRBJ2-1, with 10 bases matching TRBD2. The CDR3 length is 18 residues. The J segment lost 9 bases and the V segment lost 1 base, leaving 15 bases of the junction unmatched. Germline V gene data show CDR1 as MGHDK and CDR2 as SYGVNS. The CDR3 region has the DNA TGTGCCAGCAGTGAATCCCCGGCCGGGAGCGGGGGGGCGTTTGAGCAGTTCTTC. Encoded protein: CASSESPAGSGGAFEQFF.

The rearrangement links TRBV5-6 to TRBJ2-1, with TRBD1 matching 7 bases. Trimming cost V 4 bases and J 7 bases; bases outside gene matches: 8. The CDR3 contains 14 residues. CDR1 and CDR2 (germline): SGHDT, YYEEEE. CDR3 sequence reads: CASSPFDRENEQFF. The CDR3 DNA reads TGTGCCAGCAGCCCATTCGACAGGGAAAATGAGCAGTTCTTC.

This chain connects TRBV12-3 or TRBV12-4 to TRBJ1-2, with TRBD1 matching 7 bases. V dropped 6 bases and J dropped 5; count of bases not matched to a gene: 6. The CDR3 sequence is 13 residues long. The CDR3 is CASSAGQVYGYTF. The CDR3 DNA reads TGTGCCAGCAGCGCTGGACAGGTTTATGGCTACACCTTC.

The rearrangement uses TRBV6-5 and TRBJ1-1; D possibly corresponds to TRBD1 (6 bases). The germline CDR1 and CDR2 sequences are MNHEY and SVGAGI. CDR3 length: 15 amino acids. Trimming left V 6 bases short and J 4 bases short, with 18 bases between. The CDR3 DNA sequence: TGTGCCAGCAGAGCGCAACAGGGATGGTTCACTGAAGCTTTCTTT. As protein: CASRAQQGWFTEAFF.

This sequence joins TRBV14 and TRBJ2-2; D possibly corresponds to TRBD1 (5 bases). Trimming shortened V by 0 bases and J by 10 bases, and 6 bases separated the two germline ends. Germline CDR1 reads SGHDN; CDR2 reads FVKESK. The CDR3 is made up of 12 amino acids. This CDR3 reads CASSQDRVELFF. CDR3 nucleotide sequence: TGTGCCAGCAGCCAAGACAGGGTGGAGCTGTTTTTT.

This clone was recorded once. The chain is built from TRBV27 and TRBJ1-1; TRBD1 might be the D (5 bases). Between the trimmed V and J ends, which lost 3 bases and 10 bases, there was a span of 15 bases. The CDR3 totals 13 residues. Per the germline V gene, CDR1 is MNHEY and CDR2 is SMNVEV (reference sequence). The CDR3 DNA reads TGTGCCAGCAGTTTTGGGCAGGGTGGGGTAGCTTTCTTT. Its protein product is CASSFGQGGVAFF.

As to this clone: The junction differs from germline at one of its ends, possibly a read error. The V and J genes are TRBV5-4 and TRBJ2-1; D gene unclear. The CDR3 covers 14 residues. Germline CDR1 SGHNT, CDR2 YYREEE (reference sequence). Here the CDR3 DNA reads TGTGCCAGCAGATTGGGCCTAGATTTCAATGAGCAGTTCTTC. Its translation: CASRLGLDFNEQFF.

CDR3: CASSPGQGRGYTF. CDR3 DNA sequence: TGTGCCAGCTCTCCCGGACAGGGTCGGGGCTACACCTTC. The V call is TRBV18, the J call TRBJ1-2; TRBD1 agrees at 8 bases. There are 13 residues in the CDR3. V dropped 6 bases and J dropped 8; count of bases not matched to a gene: 8. The germline gives CDR1 KGHSH, CDR2 LQKENI.

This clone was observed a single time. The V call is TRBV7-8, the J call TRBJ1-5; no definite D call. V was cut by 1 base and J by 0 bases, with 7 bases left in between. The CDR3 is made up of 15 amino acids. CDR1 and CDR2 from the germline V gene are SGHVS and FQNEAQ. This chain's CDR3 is CASSLDVLSNQPQHF. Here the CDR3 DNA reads TGTGCCAGCAGCTTAGATGTCCTTAGCAATCAGCCCCAGCATTTT.

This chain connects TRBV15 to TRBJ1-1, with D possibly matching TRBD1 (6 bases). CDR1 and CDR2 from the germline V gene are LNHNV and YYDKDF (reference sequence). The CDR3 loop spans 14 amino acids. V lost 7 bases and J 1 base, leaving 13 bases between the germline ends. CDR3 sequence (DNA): TGTGCCACCAACCCCTCGGACAGGAACACTGAAGCTTTCTTT. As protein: CATNPSDRNTEAFF.

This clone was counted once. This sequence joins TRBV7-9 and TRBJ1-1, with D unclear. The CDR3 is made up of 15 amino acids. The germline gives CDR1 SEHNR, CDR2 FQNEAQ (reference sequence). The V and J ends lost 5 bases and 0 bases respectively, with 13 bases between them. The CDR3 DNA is TGTGCCAGCAGCCTCCTACAGAGTATGAACACTGAAGCTTTCTTT. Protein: CASSLLQSMNTEAFF.

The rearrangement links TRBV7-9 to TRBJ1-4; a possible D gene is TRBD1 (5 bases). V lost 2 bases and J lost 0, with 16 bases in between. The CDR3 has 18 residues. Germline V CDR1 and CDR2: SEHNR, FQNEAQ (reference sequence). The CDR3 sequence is CASSLRWEGTTTNEKLFF. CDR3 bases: TGTGCCAGCAGCTTACGATGGGAGGGGACCACAACTAATGAAAAACTGTTTTTT.

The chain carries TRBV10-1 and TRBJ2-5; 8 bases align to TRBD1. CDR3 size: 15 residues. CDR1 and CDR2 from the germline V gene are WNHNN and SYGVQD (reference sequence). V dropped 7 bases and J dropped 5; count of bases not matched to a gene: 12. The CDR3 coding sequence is TGCGCCAGCAATTGGACAGGGCTAAAGAAGGAGACCCAGTACTTC. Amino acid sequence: CASNWTGLKKETQYF.

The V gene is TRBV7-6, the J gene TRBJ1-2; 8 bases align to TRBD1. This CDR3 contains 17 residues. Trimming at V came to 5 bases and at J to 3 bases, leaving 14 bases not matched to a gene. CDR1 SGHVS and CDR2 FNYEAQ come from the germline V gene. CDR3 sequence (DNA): TGTGCCAGCAGCCCACGCACAGGGGGAGTATTGGACTATGGCTACACCTTC. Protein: CASSPRTGGVLDYGYTF.

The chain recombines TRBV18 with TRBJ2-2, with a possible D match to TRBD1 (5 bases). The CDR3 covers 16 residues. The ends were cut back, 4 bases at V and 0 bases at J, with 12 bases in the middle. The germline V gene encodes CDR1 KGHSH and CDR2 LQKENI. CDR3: CASSLTTASNTGELFF. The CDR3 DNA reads TGTGCCAGCTCACTAACGACAGCGTCGAACACCGGGGAGCTGTTTTTT.

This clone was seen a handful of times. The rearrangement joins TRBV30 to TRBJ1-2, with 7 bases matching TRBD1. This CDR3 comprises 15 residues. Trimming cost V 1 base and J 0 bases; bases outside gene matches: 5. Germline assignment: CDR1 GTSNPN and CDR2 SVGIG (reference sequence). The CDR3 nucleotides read TGTGCCTGGAGTGAAACAGGGGCCGCTAACTATGGCTACACCTTC. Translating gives CAWSETGAANYGYTF.

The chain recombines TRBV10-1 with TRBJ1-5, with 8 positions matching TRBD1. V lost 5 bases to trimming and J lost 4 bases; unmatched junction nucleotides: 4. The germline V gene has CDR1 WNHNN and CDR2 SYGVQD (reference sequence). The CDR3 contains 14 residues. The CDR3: CASSSQGANQPQHF. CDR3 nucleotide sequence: TGCGCCAGCAGTTCTCAGGGGGCAAATCAGCCCCAGCATTTT.